This T cell receptor (beta chain) was sequenced in a study of Graves' ophthalmopathy and Graves' hyperthyroidism. Overall study: Researchers obtained peripheral blood at initial diagnosis, before any treatment had begun.

Moderate-to-severe activity, CAS ≥3, NOSPECS ≥4 and duration under 3 months were recorded for donors with ophthalmopathy. The study excluded patients with other autoimmune diseases, uncontrolled infections, pregnancy or lactation. The authors diagnosed from clinical symptoms, serum thyroxine, TRAb, thyroid ultrasound and orbital computed tomography. The CDR3 runs to 16 residues. The ends were cut back, 5 bases at V and 4 bases at J, with 17 bases in the middle. Looked up from germline, CDR1 is WSHSY and CDR2 is SAAADI. Amplified TCR beta CDR3 regions were obtained using RNA transcripts as template. Amplification began with first-round RT-PCR using HTBI primers, then second-round multiplex PCR was performed. TCRdb fed the multiplex PCR reads into MiXCR, producing one record per CDR3 protein. The sample lists some 750,000 distinct CDR3 sequences, roughly 40% occurring once.

The sequencing sample was made of peripheral blood. The chain employs TRBV10-2 and TRBJ2-2; weak D call: TRBD1 (6 bases). This clonotype was sampled from an adult man with Graves' ophthalmopathy. CDR3 nucleotides: TGCGCCAGCAGTTCCCAGGGGAGCCGAGGCACCGGGGAGCTGTTTTTT. Its protein product is CASSSQGSRGTGELFF.